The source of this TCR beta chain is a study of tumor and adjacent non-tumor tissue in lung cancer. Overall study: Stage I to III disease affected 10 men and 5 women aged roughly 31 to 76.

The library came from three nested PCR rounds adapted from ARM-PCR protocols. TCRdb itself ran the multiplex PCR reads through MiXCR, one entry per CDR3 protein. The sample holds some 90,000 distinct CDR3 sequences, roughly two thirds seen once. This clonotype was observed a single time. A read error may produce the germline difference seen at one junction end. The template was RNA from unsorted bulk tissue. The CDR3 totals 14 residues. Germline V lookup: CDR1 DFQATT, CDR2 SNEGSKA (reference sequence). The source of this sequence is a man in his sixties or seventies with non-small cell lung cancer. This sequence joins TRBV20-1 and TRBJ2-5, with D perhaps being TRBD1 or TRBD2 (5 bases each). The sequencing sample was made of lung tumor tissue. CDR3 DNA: TGCACTGCTAGTCGGATCGGGGCGGGAGAGACCCAGTACTTC. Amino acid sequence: CTASRIGAGETQYF.